The 25 T cell receptor beta chains presented below share a single source sample, sequenced in a study of cytomegalovirus exposure and HLA in healthy donors (dated by TCRdb to about 2017). Library preparation was by the immunoSEQ multiplex PCR assay. A mixture of 60 forward primers for TCR Vbeta segments and 13 reverse primers for TCR Jbeta segments was used in the multiplex PCR. What TCRdb holds here is the immuneACCESS table cut down to in-frame rearrangements. Part of the clones is not present; checked against another copy, under half of the missing clones reflect an unresolved V gene, and the others are unexplained. The sample table holds roughly 150,000 clones, of which roughly 72% were seen once. Of the sample, 1% is held by the ten largest clones. The sample was PBMCs. Source of these receptors: a woman aged 40-49 years in good health and CMV-seronegative.

This clone was recorded a few times. At one boundary the junction diverges from the germline segment, which might be a read error. In DNA form, the CDR3 reads TGTGCCAGCAGCTTAAGTGCAGGGCAAGAGGCCCAGTACTTC. Its translation: CASSLSAGQEAQYF. This rearrangement joins TRBV7-9 to TRBJ2-5; perhaps TRBD1 as D (5 bases). The CDR3 extends over 14 amino acids. Per the germline V gene, CDR1 is SEHNR and CDR2 is FQNEAQ (reference sequence).

This clone appeared a few times. The J gene is TRBJ2-3, the V gene TRBV7-3; 9 bases align to TRBD2. Germline CDR1 and CDR2: SGHTA and FQGTGA. The CDR3 contains 14 residues. V lost 0 bases and J lost 10; bases outside the gene matches: 5. The CDR3: CASSLTPSGIPQYF. The CDR3 DNA reads TGTGCCAGCAGCTTAACTCCTAGCGGGATCCCGCAGTATTTT.

This clone was counted a single time. This rearrangement joins TRBV30 to TRBJ2-1, with 9 bases matching TRBD2. Unmatched junction bases numbered 5, after V lost 1 base and J lost 4 bases. CDR1 GTSNPN and CDR2 SVGIG come from the germline V gene (reference sequence). This CDR3 comprises 15 residues. Here the CDR3 reads CAWSGAGGSYNEQFF. The CDR3 DNA reads TGTGCCTGGAGTGGGGCGGGAGGGTCTTACAATGAGCAGTTCTTC.

This clone was observed a few times. This chain links TRBV5-6 with TRBJ1-1; D unclear. This CDR3 has 12 amino acids. Looked up from germline, CDR1 is SGHDT and CDR2 is YYEEEE. V was clipped by 1 base and J by 4 bases, with 5 bases between them. The DNA of the CDR3 is TGTGCCAGCAGCTTGTATAGCACTGAAGCTTTCTTT. Translated, it gives CASSLYSTEAFF.

The chain carries TRBV2 and TRBJ1-1; possibly TRBD1 for D (5 bases). V lost 7 bases to trimming and J lost 6 bases, with 18 bases between them. The CDR3 consists of 14 residues. Germline loops: CDR1 SNHLY, CDR2 FYNNEI. The CDR3 DNA follows: TGTGCCAGCATCGCGTCCGCCAGGGCCCCTGAAGCTTTCTTT. This codes for CASIASARAPEAFF.

The CDR3 loop reads CASSLPGLAETQYF. CDR3 bases: TGTGCCAGCAGCCTCCCTGGACTAGCCGAGACCCAGTACTTC. This rearrangement joins TRBV7-9 to TRBJ2-5; 8 nucleotides agree with TRBD2. The germline gives CDR1 SEHNR, CDR2 FQNEAQ (reference sequence). The J segment lost 5 bases and the V segment lost 5 bases, leaving 7 bases of the junction unmatched. The CDR3 has 14 residues.

The chain combines TRBV5-1 with TRBJ1-5, with TRBD1 matching 7 bases. V dropped 0 bases and J dropped 5; count of bases not matched to a gene: 2. Germline V gives CDR1 SGHRS, CDR2 YFSETQ. The CDR3 is made up of 14 amino acids. The CDR3 nucleotides read TGCGCCAGCAGCTTGGGACAGGGCGATCAGCCCCAGCATTTT. Encoded protein: CASSLGQGDQPQHF.

The rearrangement joins TRBV7-9 to TRBJ1-5; D not resolved. The CDR3 contains 13 residues. V lost 3 bases and J lost 7, with 10 bases in between. CDR1 and CDR2 from the germline V gene are SEHNR and FQNEAQ (reference sequence). CDR3 in amino acids: CASSFGVRQPQHF. CDR3 sequence (DNA): TGTGCCAGCAGCTTTGGAGTGCGGCAGCCCCAGCATTTT.

The chain is built from TRBV6-1 and TRBJ2-2; D gene unclear. V lost 1 base, J lost 1 base, and 4 bases lay in between. This CDR3 has 14 amino acids. The germline V gene has CDR1 MNHNS and CDR2 SASEGT. DNA for the CDR3: TGTGCCAGCAGTGAAGATCTGAACACCGGGGAGCTGTTTTTT. It is translated as CASSEDLNTGELFF.

The rearrangement joins TRBV2 to TRBJ2-1, with 9 bases identical to TRBD2. Germline V CDR1 and CDR2: SNHLY, FYNNEI. The CDR3 totals 14 residues. Germline trimming cut 8 bases from V and 8 bases from J; bases unmatched to any gene: 10. The CDR3 DNA reads as TGTGCCAGCCATAGCGGGAGCCAGTACTATGAGCAGTTCTTC. Protein sequence: CASHSGSQYYEQFF.

The genes are TRBV18 and TRBJ2-7; TRBD2 is a possible D gene (5 bases). CDR1 KGHSH and CDR2 LQKENI come from the germline V gene. The V end was cut by 5 bases, the J end by 5 bases, with 19 bases between. There are 15 residues in the CDR3. CDR3 sequence (DNA): TGTGCCAGCTCAAAACGCTCGAGCGGTAGCGACGAGCAGTACTTC. Translation: CASSKRSSGSDEQYF.

The V call is TRBV25-1, the J call TRBJ2-3; maybe TRBD2 (5 bases). Germline V gives CDR1 MGHDK, CDR2 SYGVNS. V was shortened by 5 bases and J by 0 bases, with 9 bases between the two germline ends. There are 14 residues in the CDR3. The CDR3 sequence is CASSTWRSTDTQYF. For the CDR3, the DNA is TGTGCCAGCAGTACCTGGAGGAGCACAGATACGCAGTATTTT.

The chain has TRBV5-6 and TRBJ2-5; the match to TRBD2 covers 10 bases. From germline, CDR1 is SGHDT and CDR2 YYEEEE. The V gene end was trimmed by 0 bases and the J gene end by 4 bases; junction bases not matched to a gene: 9. The CDR3 totals 17 residues. The CDR3, as DNA: TGTGCCAGCAGCTTGGTGCTCCTAGCGGGAGTTGGAGAGACCCAGTACTTC. Its translation: CASSLVLLAGVGETQYF.

The rearrangement joins TRBV6-5 to TRBJ2-2, with TRBD1 matching 7 bases. This CDR3 is built from 15 residues. Trimming at V came to 4 bases and at J to 0 bases, leaving 2 bases not matched to a gene. CDR1 and CDR2 from the germline V gene are MNHEY and SVGAGI. The CDR3 nucleotides are TGTGCCAGCAGTTCCCAGGGGGCGAACACCGGGGAGCTGTTTTTT. Translated, it gives CASSSQGANTGELFF.

On this clone: Distinct nucleotide sequences in the sample also encode this CDR3. The chain joins TRBV6-1 to TRBJ1-3; D may be TRBD1 (5 bases). CDR1 is MNHNS, CDR2 SASEGT, per germline. V was cut by 5 bases and J by 4 bases, with 12 bases left in between. The length of the CDR3 is 14 residues. The CDR3 protein is CASSSGGTGNTIYF. The DNA of the CDR3 is TGTGCCAGCAGTTCCGGGGGGACGGGAAACACCATATATTTT.

The gene calls are TRBV7-8 and TRBJ2-3; D call uncertain. Germline loops: CDR1 SGHVS, CDR2 FQNEAQ. V lost 2 bases, J lost 4 bases, and 16 bases lay in between. The CDR3 consists of 16 residues. CDR3 loop: CASSLIGSPGSDTQYF. DNA of the CDR3: TGTGCCAGCAGCTTAATCGGTAGCCCCGGGTCAGATACGCAGTATTTT.

This clone was counted a single time. The rearrangement joins TRBV29-1 to TRBJ2-3; 8 bases match TRBD1. The J segment lost 1 base and the V segment lost 5 bases, leaving 8 bases of the junction unmatched. This CDR3 has 15 amino acids. Germline CDR1 and CDR2: SQVTM and ANQGSEA. CDR3 bases: TGCAGCGTTAACCAGGACAGGGTAGGCACAGATACGCAGTATTTT. It codes for CSVNQDRVGTDTQYF.

CDR3 sequence (DNA): TGTGCCAGCTCTCCCCTGGGACTAGCGGGGGACAATGAGCAGTTCTTC. Translated: CASSPLGLAGDNEQFF. The chain employs TRBV18 and TRBJ2-1, with 14 positions matching TRBD2. This CDR3 has 16 residues. Germline CDR1 is KGHSH and CDR2 is LQKENI. The J segment lost 5 bases and the V segment lost 6 bases, leaving 6 bases of the junction unmatched.

The genes are TRBV19 and TRBJ2-7; TRBD1 is a possible D gene (6 bases). V lost 3 bases and J lost 5, with 11 bases in between. The V gene's germline CDR1 is LNHDA and CDR2 SQIVND (reference sequence). The CDR3 contains 13 residues. For the CDR3, the DNA is TGTGCCAGTAGTATCCCGGACAGACACGAGCAGTACTTC. It translates to CASSIPDRHEQYF.

This chain connects TRBV18 to TRBJ2-1; 8 bases match TRBD1. CDR3 length: 16 residues. After removal of 1 base from V and 5 bases from J, the junction contained 7 bases not matched to a gene. Germline CDR1 is KGHSH and CDR2 is LQKENI. This CDR3 is CASSPQMGTGDNEQFF. The DNA for the CDR3 is TGTGCCAGCTCACCACAAATGGGGACAGGCGACAATGAGCAGTTCTTC.

This clone came up once. The chain carries TRBV6-1 and TRBJ1-1; D is possibly TRBD1 (6 bases). Between the trimmed V and J ends, which lost 1 base and 3 bases, there was a span of 12 bases. CDR3 length: 15 amino acids. Germline V gene data show CDR1 as MNHNS and CDR2 as SASEGT. CDR3 nucleotide sequence: TGTGCCAGCAGTGAAGACACTAACAGGGACACTGAAGCTTTCTTT. This codes for CASSEDTNRDTEAFF.

V and J are TRBV27 and TRBJ2-5; D is perhaps TRBD2 (6 bases). The germline V gene encodes CDR1 MNHEY and CDR2 SMNVEV (reference sequence). The ends were cut back, 5 bases at V and 0 bases at J, with 13 bases in the middle. CDR3 size: 15 residues. CDR3 DNA: TGTGCCAGCAGTAACCCCAGGGACTACCAAGAGACCCAGTACTTC. It codes for CASSNPRDYQETQYF.

The genes are TRBV7-3 and TRBJ2-3; D gene unclear. CDR3 length equals 12 residues. Trimming left V 5 bases short and J 4 bases short, with 7 bases between. Germline V lookup: CDR1 SGHTA, CDR2 FQGTGA. CDR3 DNA sequence: TGTGCCAGCAGCACGGGTCCAGATACGCAGTATTTT. It translates to CASSTGPDTQYF.

The CDR3: CASSVSARTGGSNQPQHF. DNA of the CDR3: TGTGCCAGCAGTGTCTCGGCAAGAACAGGGGGGAGCAATCAGCCCCAGCATTTT. V is TRBV2 and J is TRBJ1-5, with 8 bases aligning to TRBD1. J gave up 1 base and V 4 bases, and 12 bases lay outside the gene matches. The CDR3 runs to 18 residues. CDR1 is SNHLY and CDR2 is FYNNEI in the germline V gene.

The rearrangement uses TRBV20-1 and TRBJ1-3; no reliable D call. Germline CDR1 reads DFQATT; CDR2 reads SNEGSKA (reference sequence). V was pared by 7 bases and J by 5 bases, with 9 bases between. The CDR3 runs to 11 residues. The CDR3 protein is CSVRLRNTIYF. As DNA, the CDR3 is TGCAGTGTGAGGTTACGAAACACCATATATTTT.